This passage covers 30 T cell receptor beta chains from one sample sequenced in a study of post-analysis software for immune sequencing data. Study observations and caveats: TRBV segments more frequent in patients than in controls numbered roughly five and included TRBV5-6, TRBV5-1 and TRBV20-1.

These TCRs are of unknown antigen specificity. Unique molecular identifiers were built into the TCR beta cDNA libraries. From the PCR reads, TCRdb called clonotypes with MiXCR, one entry per CDR3 protein. This table holds roughly 400,000 distinct CDR3 sequences, 35% to 45% found once. What was sequenced was blood. Source of these receptors: a girl aged 2 to 10 with multiple sclerosis.

This clonotype was seen only a few times. This sequence joins TRBV28 and TRBJ2-7; D perhaps matches TRBD1 (5 bases). The V end was cut by 3 bases, the J end by 7 bases, with 13 bases between. Germline V gives CDR1 MDHEN, CDR2 SYDVKM. The CDR3 extends over 13 amino acids. CDR3 sequence: CASSFSTALEQYF. CDR3 nucleotide sequence: TGTGCCAGCAGTTTCTCGACAGCCTTAGAGCAGTACTTC.

V and J are TRBV6-5 and TRBJ2-7; the match to TRBD2 covers 7 bases. CDR3 size: 16 residues. The trim removed 4 bases at V and 1 base at J, leaving 10 bases unmatched. The germline CDR1 and CDR2 sequences are MNHEY and SVGAGI. Here the CDR3 reads CASSSGSLRESYEQYF. CDR3 bases: TGTGCCAGCAGTTCAGGGTCCTTGCGGGAGTCCTACGAGCAGTACTTC.

This clonotype was observed a few times. This sequence joins TRBV6-2 or TRBV6-3 and TRBJ2-7, with 14 bases that match TRBD2. CDR3 size: 20 residues. Germline values: CDR1 MNHEY, CDR2 SVGEGT. J gave up 0 bases and V 6 bases, and 16 bases lay outside the gene matches. The CDR3 loop reads CASSQEPGTSGSSLSYEQYF. DNA for the CDR3: TGTGCCAGCAGCCAAGAACCCGGGACTAGCGGGAGTTCCCTCTCCTACGAGCAGTACTTC.

The chain links TRBV12-3 or TRBV12-4 to TRBJ2-7; D possibly corresponds to TRBD1 (6 bases). Trimming shortened V by 5 bases and J by 2 bases, and 25 bases separated the two germline ends. The CDR3 consists of 18 residues. The CDR3 bases are TGTGCCAGCAGTGGAGGACAGCGCCCGAATCTTGGCGCCTACGAGCAGTACTTC. As protein: CASSGGQRPNLGAYEQYF.

This clonotype turned up a few times. The rearrangement uses TRBV10-3 and TRBJ1-2, with D possibly being TRBD1 (6 bases). The V and J ends lost 4 bases and 0 bases respectively, with 12 bases between them. The germline gives CDR1 ENHRY, CDR2 SYGVKD. The CDR3 runs 15 residues. CDR3 DNA: TGTGCCATCAGTGGGGCCGGACAGTCTAACTATGGCTACACCTTC. It yields the protein CAISGAGQSNYGYTF.

This clonotype was seen a handful of times. The chain uses TRBV2 and TRBJ1-2, with D maybe TRBD1 (6 bases). V shed 4 bases and J shed 4 bases, with 16 bases lying between them. Looked up from germline, CDR1 is SNHLY and CDR2 is FYNNEI. This CDR3 contains 15 residues. CDR3 amino acids: CASSAHREVLYGYTF. CDR3 nucleotide sequence: TGTGCCAGCAGTGCCCACAGGGAGGTTCTCTATGGCTACACCTTC. Drawing the rest from reference TRBV2 and TRBJ1-2, the complete variable domain is EPEVTQTPSHQVTQMGQEVILRCVPISNHLYFYWYRQILGQKVEFLVSFYNNEISEKSEIFDDQFSVERPDGSNFTLKIRSTKLEDSAMYFCASSAHREVLYGYTFGSGTRLTVV.

The rearrangement links TRBV3-1 to TRBJ2-5; unclear D gene. CDR3 length equals 13 residues. V lost 1 base and J lost 6, with 9 bases in between. Germline V gene lookup returns CDR1 LGHDT and CDR2 YNNKEL (reference sequence). This chain's CDR3 is CASSQGQAQTQYF. In DNA, the CDR3 is TGTGCCAGCAGCCAAGGGCAGGCTCAGACCCAGTACTTC.

This rearrangement joins TRBV28 to TRBJ2-1; TRBD2 aligns across 9 bases. The CDR3 length is 15 residues. In germline, CDR1 is MDHEN, CDR2 SYDVKM. V shed 6 bases, J shed 4 bases, and the junction held 7 bases outside the gene matches. The chain's CDR3 is CASRLLTSGYNEQFF. CDR3 in DNA: TGTGCCAGCAGACTCCTGACTAGCGGTTACAATGAGCAGTTCTTC.

This rearrangement joins TRBV7-6 to TRBJ2-1; D is unresolved. The CDR3 has 13 residues. V lost 5 bases and J lost 4, with 9 bases in between. Germline-derived CDR1 and CDR2 are SGHVS and FNYEAQ. The CDR3 is CASSPTRYNEQFF. CDR3 nucleotide sequence: TGTGCCAGCAGCCCAACACGATACAATGAGCAGTTCTTC.

This chain uses TRBV20-1 with TRBJ2-7; D remains ambiguous. The CDR3 has 12 residues. V lost 1 base and J lost 6, with 10 bases in between. Per germline, CDR1 DFQATT and CDR2 SNEGSKA (reference sequence). The CDR3 region has the DNA TGCAGTGCTAGAGTAGCAGCTTCCGAGCAGTACTTC. As protein: CSARVAASEQYF.

The chain combines TRBV12-3 or TRBV12-4 with TRBJ2-6, with D hard to call. The ends were cut back, 5 bases at V and 1 base at J, with 15 bases in the middle. This CDR3 has 17 amino acids. The CDR3 DNA follows: TGTGCCAGCAGTCCCCGTGTTGGGGTTTCTGGGGCCAACGTCCTGACTTTC. It encodes CASSPRVGVSGANVLTF.

The chain couples TRBV5-1 to TRBJ2-3; D may be TRBD2 (6 bases). This CDR3 contains 15 residues. Germline CDR1 SGHRS, CDR2 YFSETQ. V gave up 0 bases and J gave up 2 bases, with 10 bases separating them. CDR3 nucleotide sequence: TGCGCCAGCAGCTTGGGGGACTTCGACACAGATACGCAGTATTTT. Its protein product is CASSLGDFDTDTQYF.

This rearrangement joins TRBV20-1 to TRBJ1-5; the D is unclear. The germline V gene encodes CDR1 DFQATT and CDR2 SNEGSKA (reference sequence). The CDR3 loop spans 12 amino acids. With 4 bases removed from V and 7 bases from J, the gap between germline ends came to 11 bases. The CDR3 coding sequence is TGCAGTGCTAAAGGGTACGAACAGCCCCAGCATTTT. The encoded protein is CSAKGYEQPQHF.

The J gene is TRBJ2-1, the V gene TRBV15; 10 bases map to TRBD2. In germline, CDR1 is LNHNV, CDR2 YYDKDF (reference sequence). This CDR3 contains 16 residues. With 3 bases clipped from V and 0 bases from J, the junction kept 2 bases outside the gene matches. CDR3 coding DNA: TGTGCCACCAGCAGCTTAGCGGGAGGCTCCTACAATGAGCAGTTCTTC. This sequence encodes CATSSLAGGSYNEQFF.

This sequence joins TRBV6-1 and TRBJ2-5; no firm D call. Trimming took 3 bases from V and 7 from J, leaving 12 bases between them. The germline gives CDR1 MNHNS, CDR2 SASEGT. The CDR3 is 13 amino acids. The CDR3 reads CASSDLGARTQYF. The CDR3 region has the DNA TGTGCCAGCAGTGACCTCGGAGCGCGGACCCAGTACTTC.

This sequence joins TRBV29-1 and TRBJ2-2; no clear D. CDR1 SQVTM and CDR2 ANQGSEA come from the germline V gene. V was clipped by 5 bases and J by 7 bases, with 11 bases between them. The CDR3 totals 12 residues. CDR3 bases: TGCAGCGTTATTAAGGGTGGCGGGGAGCTGTTTTTT. This gives the protein CSVIKGGGELFF.

In its sample, this clonotype was seen once. V usage is TRBV5-1 and J usage is TRBJ1-1; D might be TRBD1 (5 bases). The CDR3 spans 16 residues. CDR1 and CDR2 (germline): SGHRS, YFSETQ. V lost 0 bases and J lost 2, with 14 bases in between. CDR3 in amino acids: CASSLVAGLFNTEAFF. The CDR3 DNA follows: TGCGCCAGCAGCTTGGTGGCAGGGTTGTTCAACACTGAAGCTTTCTTT.

This chain joins TRBV15 and TRBJ2-7; TRBD1 aligns across 9 bases. CDR3 length: 15 amino acids. Germline V gene data show CDR1 as LNHNV and CDR2 as YYDKDF (reference sequence). J gave up 6 bases and V 1 base, and 7 bases lay outside the gene matches. The CDR3 nucleotides read TGTGCCACCAGCAGAGCAACGGGACAGGGCTCCGAGCAGTACTTC. Its translation is CATSRATGQGSEQYF.

This chain connects TRBV13 to TRBJ2-7, with D hard to call. This CDR3 has 17 residues. V was clipped by 3 bases and J by 3 bases, with 21 bases between them. Germline V lookup: CDR1 PRHDT, CDR2 FYEKMQ (reference sequence). CDR3 sequence reads: CASSFSSWGSQRYEQYF. For the CDR3, the DNA is TGTGCCAGCAGCTTCAGTTCTTGGGGAAGCCAACGCTACGAGCAGTACTTC.

As to this clonotype: One end of the junction varies from germline; a read error may be responsible. Here the CDR3 reads CASSELNNEKRFF. As DNA, the CDR3 is TGCGCCAGCTCTGAACTGAATAATGAAAAACGGTTTTTT. The chain joins TRBV5-1 to TRBJ1-4; D remains unclear. CDR1 and CDR2 from the germline V gene are SGHRS and YFSETQ. The CDR3 is 13 amino acids. Combining the CDR3 with reference TRBV5-1 and TRBJ1-4 gives the whole variable domain KAGVTQTPRYLIKTRGQQVTLSCSPISGHRSVSWYQQTPGQGLQFLFEYFSETQRNKGNFPGRFSGRQFSNSRSEMNVSTLELGDSALYLCASSELNNEKRFFGSGTQLSVL.

The chain is built from TRBV28 and TRBJ2-7; D might be TRBD1 (6 bases). With 6 bases removed from V and 2 bases from J, the gap between germline ends came to 20 bases. CDR1 is MDHEN, CDR2 SYDVKM, per germline. The CDR3 is made up of 16 amino acids. Written as DNA, the CDR3 is TGTGCCAGCAGCTCAACCGGCACAGGGCGACCCTACGAGCAGTACTTC. It translates to CASSSTGTGRPYEQYF.

V and J are TRBV5-1 and TRBJ1-4; a possible D gene is TRBD1 (5 bases). Trimming took 0 bases from V and 5 from J, leaving 14 bases between them. Per the germline V gene, CDR1 is SGHRS and CDR2 is YFSETQ. The CDR3 is made up of 16 amino acids. CDR3 sequence (DNA): TGCGCCAGCAGCTTGGGGCAGGGTACACTAAATGAAAAACTGTTTTTT. It specifies CASSLGQGTLNEKLFF.

This clonotype appeared a few times. The chain is built from TRBV10-3 and TRBJ2-7; D ambiguous. CDR3 size: 16 residues. V lost 0 bases to trimming and J lost 0 bases, with 12 bases between them. In germline, CDR1 is ENHRY, CDR2 SYGVKD. The CDR3 loop is CAISESSRVGSYEQYF. The CDR3 DNA follows: TGTGCCATCAGTGAGTCCAGTAGGGTGGGCTCCTACGAGCAGTACTTC.

This sequence joins TRBV11-2 and TRBJ2-1; a weak D match, TRBD2 (5 bases). This CDR3 has 14 amino acids. Looked up from germline, CDR1 is SGHAT and CDR2 is FQNNGV. V dropped 3 bases and J dropped 6 bases, with 12 bases sitting between them. The CDR3 spells CASSFFTRANEQFF. As DNA, the CDR3 is TGTGCCAGCAGCTTTTTTACGCGGGCCAATGAGCAGTTCTTC.

The V call is TRBV20-1, the J call TRBJ2-6; 10 bases match TRBD2. V dropped 3 bases and J dropped 0; count of bases not matched to a gene: 5. This CDR3 spans 17 amino acids. Germline V gene lookup returns CDR1 DFQATT and CDR2 SNEGSKA (reference sequence). The CDR3 sequence is CSASPIAGGSGANVLTF. The CDR3 DNA sequence: TGCAGTGCTAGCCCTATAGCGGGAGGCTCTGGGGCCAACGTCCTGACTTTC.

This clonotype was seen more than once but under ten times. The chain has TRBV5-4 and TRBJ2-1; D is unclear. Germline V CDR1 and CDR2: SGHNT, YYREEE (reference sequence). Between the trimmed V and J ends, which lost 0 bases and 6 bases, there was a span of 7 bases. CDR3 length equals 13 residues. The CDR3 reads CASSLGLPNEQFF. CDR3 nucleotides: TGTGCCAGCAGCTTGGGTCTCCCCAATGAGCAGTTCTTC.

The J gene is TRBJ2-7, the V gene TRBV4-3; no clear D. CDR1 is LGHNA and CDR2 is YSLEER in the germline V gene. This CDR3 region has 17 residues. V was trimmed by 0 bases and J by 3 bases, leaving 18 bases between them. The DNA of the CDR3 is TGCGCCAGCAGCCAAGATTCGGGTCCGGCGGAGCGCTACGAGCAGTACTTC. Residues: CASSQDSGPAERYEQYF.

The genes are TRBV20-1 and TRBJ1-2, with TRBD1 matching over 12 bases. Trimming cost V 4 bases and J 6 bases; bases outside gene matches: 6. CDR3 size: 14 residues. Germline V gives CDR1 DFQATT, CDR2 SNEGSKA (reference sequence). The CDR3 DNA reads as TGCAGTGCTACCCGGGACAGGGGGCCGGATGGCTACACCTTC. Translating it yields CSATRDRGPDGYTF.

V usage is TRBV7-2 and J usage is TRBJ2-7, with 8 bases lining up with TRBD2. The V and J ends lost 5 bases and 2 bases, in that order; junction bases with no gene match: 5. Looked up from germline, CDR1 is SGHTA and CDR2 is FQGNSA. There are 14 residues in the CDR3. The CDR3 is CASSQTSATYEQYF. As DNA, the CDR3 is TGTGCCAGCAGCCAGACTAGCGCGACCTACGAGCAGTACTTC. Drawing the rest from reference TRBV7-2 and TRBJ2-7, the complete variable domain is GAGVSQSPSNKVTEKGKDVELRCDPISGHTALYWYRQSLGQGLEFLIYFQGNSAPDKSGLPSDRFSAERTGGSVSTLTIQRTQQEDSAVYLCASSQTSATYEQYFGPGTRLTVT.

Note on this clonotype: An end of the junction does not agree with germline; a read error may underlie this. The chain combines TRBV27 with TRBJ2-1, with TRBD1 matching 9 bases. Germline V gives CDR1 MNHEY, CDR2 SMNVEV (reference sequence). The CDR3 has 15 residues. CDR3 DNA sequence: TGTGCCCGCAGTTCCGGGACAGGGATGTACAATGAGCAGTTCTTC. It specifies CARSSGTGMYNEQFF.